This T cell receptor beta chain came from a study of T cells in Graves' hyperthyroidism and ophthalmopathy. Study-wide findings and caveats: Ophthalmopathy, as predicted by the model, came a median 6.5 months after the prediction. Peripheral blood also featured most of the thyroid clonotypes expanded above 0.001.

What was amplified from RNA transcripts were TCR beta CDR3 regions. The HTBI set primed first-round TCR CDR3 RT-PCR. TCRdb re-analysed the multiplex PCR reads in MiXCR, keeping a single row per CDR3 protein. The data hold some 700,000 distinct CDR3 sequences, with around 16% observed a single time. This clonotype was seen many times. Antigen: not known. V lost 3 bases to trimming and J lost 6 bases, with 12 bases between them. The CDR3 has 13 residues. Per germline, CDR1 MDHEN and CDR2 SYDVKM. Recently diagnosed hyperthyroidism of less than 2 months' duration affected patients aged 18 to 65. Patients showing uncontrolled infection, other autoimmune disease, pregnancy or lactation were ineligible.

The sample taken for sequencing was blood. The J gene is TRBJ2-7, the V gene TRBV28; D is unresolved. This receptor was obtained from a man aged 45-65 years with Graves' hyperthyroidism. The CDR3, as DNA: TGTGCCAGCAGTTTGCCTCTGGTAACCGAGCAGTACTTC. Translated, it gives CASSLPLVTEQYF. Using reference TRBV28 and TRBJ2-7 for the parts outside the CDR3, the full variable domain is DVKVTQSSRYLVKRTGEKVFLECVQDMDHENMFWYRQDPGLGLRLIYFSYDVKMKEKGDIPEGYSVSREKKERFSLILESASTNQTSMYLCASSLPLVTEQYFGPGTRLTVT.